This entry describes one TCR beta chain. Its antigen is not identified. This record belongs to a study of post-analysis software for immune sequencing data. Overall study context: The cohort encompassed relapsing-remitting, secondary progressive and progressive-relapsing multiple sclerosis disease courses. The study, taken as a whole, reports: Controls' normalized Chao1 diversity significantly exceeded that of multiple sclerosis patients. In patients, TRBV5-6, TRBV5-1 and TRBV20-1 belonged to roughly 5 TRBV segments found more frequently than in controls. Same-batch samples co-clustered strongly by F measure.

TCR beta cDNA libraries had unique molecular identifiers. T cells numbering about 0.85 to 10 million yielded cDNA molecules that totaled some 500,000. TCRdb redid the calling of the PCR reads with MiXCR, one entry per CDR3 protein. The sample includes about 540,000 distinct CDR3 sequences, around a third of them seen just once. The V gene's germline CDR1 is SNHLY and CDR2 FYNNEI. Trimming removed 10 bases at V and 2 bases at J, with 14 bases between. The length of the CDR3 is 13 residues. Sequencing was done on a sample of blood. This chain uses TRBV2 with TRBJ1-2; no reliable D call. This sequence originates from a girl aged 2 to 17 with multiple sclerosis. The CDR3 spells CATEGRGNYGYTF. The CDR3 region has the DNA TGTGCCACCGAAGGACGGGGAAACTATGGCTACACCTTC.